A selection of T cell receptor beta chains follows, all from one sample in a study of CD8 T cells in ankylosing spondylitis. TCRdb ran MiXCR on the 5' RACE reads and lists one entry per CDR3 protein. The sample lists approximately 100,000 distinct CDR3 sequences; roughly 8.7% were seen once. Sequencing input: blood, either unsorted or a sorted T cell fraction (not recorded which). Receptors were obtained from a male donor with ankylosing spondylitis or in good health (not recorded which). Both conserved end residues are part of each CDR3. A D gene is named only where the DNA matches it firmly. The size of a clone is reported for some rows only, either as once, few or many, or as a class for expanded clones.

D: -; V: TRBV5-6; size: many; length: 12; J: TRBJ2-7; DNA: TGTGCCAGCAGCTACGGGGACTACGAGCAGTACTTC; CDR3: CASSYGDYEQYF
D: -; V: TRBV20-1; size: many; length: 13; J: TRBJ2-1; DNA: TGCAGTGCTAGGCGCCAGGGCTACAATGAGCAGTTCTTC; CDR3: CSARRQGYNEQFF
D: -; V: TRBV14; size: many; length: 13; J: TRBJ2-7; DNA: TGTGCCAGCAGCCAAGTGCGGGGATTCGAGCAGTACTTC; CDR3: CASSQVRGFEQYF
D: -; V: TRBV7-9; size: many; length: 13; J: TRBJ2-5; DNA: TGTGCCAGCAGCAGAGGAGTTTCCGAGACCCAGTACTTC; CDR3: CASSRGVSETQYF
D: TRBD2; V: TRBV12-3/TRBV12-4; size: many; length: 14; J: TRBJ2-3; DNA: TGTGCCAGCAGTCCACAGGTGACTAGCGTTACGCAGTATTTT; CDR3: CASSPQVTSVTQYF
D: -; V: TRBV12-3/TRBV12-4; size: -; length: 14; J: TRBJ1-5; DNA: TGTGCCAGCAGTTTAGAGGTAGGTCGTCAGCCCCAGCATTTT; CDR3: CASSLEVGRQPQHF
D: TRBD1; V: TRBV4-2; size: many; length: 20; J: TRBJ2-7; DNA: TGTGCCAGCAGCCAAGATCTTCAATCCGGGGACAGTTGGGGAAGGTACGAGCAGTACTTC; CDR3: CASSQDLQSGDSWGRYEQYF
D: -; V: TRBV15; size: -; length: 15; J: TRBJ1-4; DNA: TGTGCCACCAGGGCAGGCCCAGGGTATTCCGAAAAACTGTTTTTT; CDR3: CATRAGPGYSEKLFF
D: TRBD1; V: TRBV2; size: few; length: 16; J: TRBJ2-2; DNA: TGTGCCAGCGGAGGGGCTCCAGGGGGCCTCTCCGGGGAGCTGTTTTTT; CDR3: CASGGAPGGLSGELFF
D: -; V: TRBV29-1; size: many; length: 12; J: TRBJ1-5; DNA: TGCAGCGTTGGCAGGGGAGATCAGCCCCAGCATTTT; CDR3: CSVGRGDQPQHF
D: -; V: TRBV19; size: few; length: 14; J: TRBJ2-6; DNA: TGTGCCAGTAGTATTGTCTCTGGGGCCAACGTCCTGACTTTC; CDR3: CASSIVSGANVLTF
D: -; V: TRBV5-5; size: many; length: 16; J: TRBJ2-5; DNA: TGTGCCAGCAGCTTTTTCAGGAGTGGGGCACAAGAGACCCAGTACTTC; CDR3: CASSFFRSGAQETQYF
D: -; V: TRBV7-2; size: many; length: 15; J: TRBJ2-7; DNA: TGTGCCAGCAGCTTAAGTGTTTTTAGAGGGGGACTTCTGTACTTC; CDR3: CASSLSVFRGGLLYF
D: TRBD2; V: TRBV20-1; size: many; length: 14; J: TRBJ2-7; DNA: TGCAGTGCTCGACTTAGCGGGCGACCCTACGAGCAGTACTTC; CDR3: CSARLSGRPYEQYF
D: -; V: TRBV18; size: many; length: 13; J: TRBJ1-1; DNA: TGTGCCAGCAGTCCCGGACGGAACACTGAAGCTTTCTTT; CDR3: CASSPGRNTEAFF
D: TRBD1; V: TRBV5-1; size: many; length: 13; J: TRBJ2-6; DNA: TGCGCCAGCAGCTCGGGACAGGTCAACGTCCTGACTTTC; CDR3: CASSSGQVNVLTF
D: TRBD1; V: TRBV27; size: few; length: 12; J: TRBJ2-7; DNA: TGTGCCAGCGGTCACAGGGGGGACGAGCAGTACTTC; CDR3: CASGHRGDEQYF
D: -; V: TRBV7-3; size: many; length: 15; J: TRBJ2-3; DNA: TGTGCCAGCAGTTTGGGGGGGGCTAGCACAGATACGCAGTATTTT; CDR3: CASSLGGASTDTQYF
D: -; V: TRBV4-2; size: many; length: 15; J: TRBJ1-5; DNA: TGTGCCAGCAGCCAAGATTCAGGGGGCAATCAGCCCCAGCATTTT; CDR3: CASSQDSGGNQPQHF
D: TRBD1; V: TRBV5-1; size: many; length: 15; J: TRBJ2-7; DNA: TGCGCCAGCAGCCGAATGACAGGGCACCCTGACGAGCAGTACTTC; CDR3: CASSRMTGHPDEQYF
D: -; V: TRBV20-1; size: many; length: 13; J: TRBJ1-4; DNA: TGCAGTGCTGGTTTCGGAGCTAATGAAAAACTGTTTTTT; CDR3: CSAGFGANEKLFF
D: -; V: TRBV7-7; size: many; length: 13; J: TRBJ2-5; DNA: TGTGCTAGCAGGGCTTACCCCCAAGAGACCCAGTACTTC; CDR3: CASRAYPQETQYF
D: -; V: TRBV3-1; size: many; length: 17; J: TRBJ1-1; DNA: TGTGCCAGCAGCCAAGATGGTGGGTTTTTATTGAACACTGAAGCTTTCTTT; CDR3: CASSQDGGFLLNTEAFF
D: -; V: TRBV19; size: large; length: 12; J: TRBJ2-1; DNA: TGTGCCAGTAGTATTCTGTACAATGAGCAGTTCTTC; CDR3: CASSILYNEQFF
D: -; V: TRBV7-2; size: many; length: 14; J: TRBJ1-4; DNA: TGTGCCAGCAGCTTAGGGGCCTGGTTGGGAGAGGTGTTTTTT; CDR3: CASSLGAWLGEVFF
D: -; V: TRBV4-3; size: many; length: 17; J: TRBJ2-1; DNA: TGCGCCAGCAGCCCCGGTAGCGGAATGAGCTCCTACAATGAGCAGTTCTTC; CDR3: CASSPGSGMSSYNEQFF
D: -; V: TRBV14; size: -; length: 13; J: TRBJ1-1; DNA: TGTGCCAGCAGCCGATTTTTAAACACTGAAGCTTTCTTT; CDR3: CASSRFLNTEAFF
D: -; V: TRBV20-1; size: many; length: 13; J: TRBJ2-3; DNA: TGCAGTGTTAGGACTCAGAGCACAGATACGCAGTATTTT; CDR3: CSVRTQSTDTQYF
D: -; V: TRBV20-1; size: many; length: 15; J: TRBJ2-3; DNA: TGCAGTGCTTTTAACCGGGGGGCCAGGAGTGATACGCAGTATTTT; CDR3: CSAFNRGARSDTQYF
D: TRBD1; V: TRBV5-1; size: -; length: 16; J: TRBJ2-2; DNA: TGCGCCACCAGCCTCCATCGACAGGGGGACACCGGGGAGCTGTTTTTT; CDR3: CATSLHRQGDTGELFF
D: -; V: TRBV6-1; size: many; length: 15; J: TRBJ2-5; DNA: TGTGCCAGCAGCCCCGTCGGGAATGCGCAAGAGACCCAGTACTTC; CDR3: CASSPVGNAQETQYF
D: -; V: TRBV9; size: many; length: 14; J: TRBJ2-4; DNA: -; CDR3: CASSVGTGTTPRYF
D: -; V: TRBV5-1; size: few; length: 14; J: TRBJ1-2; DNA: TGCGCCAGCAGCCCTAATGGGGATAACTATGGCTACACCTTC; CDR3: CASSPNGDNYGYTF
D: TRBD1; V: TRBV11-3; size: many; length: 13; J: TRBJ2-7; DNA: TGTGCCAGCAGCTTAGGGACAGGGTACGAGCAGTACTTC; CDR3: CASSLGTGYEQYF
D: -; V: TRBV7-2; size: many; length: 14; J: TRBJ2-2; DNA: TGTGCCAGCAGCTCAGACAGCAACACCGGGGAGCTGTTTTTT; CDR3: CASSSDSNTGELFF
D: -; V: TRBV7-3; size: -; length: 14; J: TRBJ2-1; DNA: TGTGCCAGCAGCTTAAACGCAGGGCGGAATGAGCAGTTCTTC; CDR3: CASSLNAGRNEQFF
D: TRBD2; V: TRBV7-2; size: many; length: 14; J: TRBJ2-7; DNA: TGTGCCAGCAGCCCCATAGCGGGCTCCTACGAGCAGTACTTC; CDR3: CASSPIAGSYEQYF
D: -; V: TRBV30; size: -; length: 15; J: TRBJ1-5; DNA: TGTGCCTGGAGGTCGGCGGGGTTCGACAATCAGCCCCAGCATTTT; CDR3: CAWRSAGFDNQPQHF
D: -; V: TRBV5-1; size: many; length: 13; J: TRBJ2-2; DNA: TGCGCCAGCAGCATAGGGAACACCGGGGAGCTGTTTTTT; CDR3: CASSIGNTGELFF
D: -; V: TRBV20-1; size: -; length: 14; J: TRBJ1-2; DNA: TGCAGTGCTAGCAAGGGGCGCTCGTCCTCTGGCTACACCTTC; CDR3: CSASKGRSSSGYTF
D: TRBD1; V: TRBV7-8; size: many; length: 15; J: TRBJ1-4; DNA: TGTGCCAGCAGCTCCTATACCGGGACAGGAGAAAAACTGTTTTTT; CDR3: CASSSYTGTGEKLFF